Listed below are T cell receptor beta chains from one sample, sequenced in a study of shared clonotypes between healthy human individuals. TCRdb keeps only in-frame clones here, not all; method: immunoSEQ multiplex PCR. The sample holds roughly 2.5 million clones, more than 80% seen once. The specimen sequenced was naive CD4+ T cells sorted from blood. These receptor sequences come from a man aged 18-30 years in good health. Both conserved end residues are part of each CDR3. The order of the fields is V gene, J gene, D gene, CDR3 protein, CDR3 DNA. The D gene is left open where the match is weak.

TRBV15	TRBJ2-3	TRBD2	CATSTGGGAGDTQYF	TGTGCCACCAGCACCGGGGGAGGGGCTGGAGATACGCAGTATTTT
TRBV5-4	TRBJ2-5	.	CASSLAAVEETQYF	TGTGCCAGCAGCTTGGCGGCGGTAGAAGAGACCCAGTACTTC
TRBV7-7	TRBJ2-3	.	CASSSLGTDTQYF	TGTGCTAGCAGCTCTCTGGGTACAGATACGCAGTATTTT
TRBV28	TRBJ2-7	.	CASRNPARGEQYF	TGTGCCAGCAGGAACCCTGCGCGTGGCGAGCAGTACTTC
TRBV9	TRBJ2-5	TRBD2	CASSVGLAGAATQYF	TGTGCCAGCAGCGTGGGACTAGCGGGAGCGGCGACCCAGTACTTC
TRBV5-1	TRBJ2-2	.	CASSLTGSTNTGELFF	TGCGCCAGCAGCCTTACAGGATCTACGAACACCGGGGAGCTGTTTTTT
TRBV30	TRBJ2-4	.	CAWSALGQGLAKNIQYF	TGTGCCTGGAGCGCCCTGGGGCAGGGCCTAGCCAAAAACATTCAGTACTTC
TRBV6-1	TRBJ1-5	.	CASSGRTGMSYGNQPQHF	TGTGCCAGCAGTGGGCGTACAGGGATGTCATATGGCAATCAGCCCCAGCATTTT
TRBV6-1	TRBJ1-2	.	CASSVPTQGYTF	TGTGCCAGCAGTGTCCCTACTCAGGGCTACACCTTC
TRBV21-1	TRBJ1-5	.	CAISKLGNQPQHF	TGTGCCATCAGCAAACTAGGGAATCAGCCCCAGCATTTT
TRBV19	TRBJ2-3	.	CASSMWGTIGRDTQYF	TGTGCCAGTAGTATGTGGGGGACCATCGGGCGGGATACGCAGTATTTT
TRBV6-1	TRBJ2-7	.	CASSKSNNYEQYF	TGTGCCAGCAGTAAATCAAATAACTACGAGCAGTACTTC
TRBV30	TRBJ1-1	.	CASGFSKLRAFF	TGTGCCTCGGGTTTTAGTAAACTAAGAGCTTTCTTT
TRBV6-1	TRBJ2-5	.	CASSPTGAFQETQYF	TGTGCCAGCAGCCCCACCGGGGCCTTCCAAGAGACCCAGTACTTC
TRBV5-1	TRBJ2-1	TRBD1	CASSSGQGANEQFF	TGCGCCAGCAGCTCGGGACAGGGGGCCAATGAGCAGTTCTTC
TRBV7-6	TRBJ2-1	TRBD2	CASSHLRNTGAHGRGNEQFF	TGTGCCAGCAGCCATCTAAGGAATACGGGGGCGCACGGGAGGGGTAATGAGCAGTTCTTC
TRBV6-6	TRBJ2-3	TRBD2	CANGVTSGPTDTQYF	TGTGCCAACGGTGTAACTAGCGGACCCACAGATACGCAGTATTTT
TRBV7-3	TRBJ2-2	.	CASRTPAANTGELFF	TGTGCCAGCAGGACCCCCGCCGCGAACACCGGGGAGCTGTTTTTT